This TCR beta chain comes out of a study of OX40 agonist ivuxolimab in advanced cancers. Study-wide context: The costimulatory receptor OX40 (CD134) was targeted by ivuxolimab, a fully human IgG2 agonistic monoclonal antibody. Intravenous ivuxolimab was administered to patients every 2 weeks at six dose levels: 0.01, 0.1, 0.3, 1.5, 3 and 10 mg/kg. Patients were allowed to have had prior anti-PD-1, anti-PD-L1 or anti-CTLA-4 therapy, and approximately 40% of the dose-escalation patients had been treated with checkpoint inhibitors. A male proportion of roughly 85% and a mean age of approximately 60 years, ranging from roughly 20 to 80, were recorded for the dose-escalation cohort. Among the roughly 50 dose-escalation patients, around 19 had hepatocellular carcinoma, roughly 15 melanoma, 9 renal cell carcinoma and 9 head and neck cancer. The point of sequencing TCRbeta in the periphery was to test whether ivuxolimab changed TCR sequence diversity and drove clonal T-cell expansion. The paper reports the monotherapy dose-escalation portion (N of about 50 patients) of the phase I ivuxolimab trial. Partial responses occurred in three dose-escalation patients: two with cutaneous melanoma and one with hepatocellular carcinoma.

General study outcomes and caveats: Partial responders in the 0.1-3.0 mg/kg groups had among the lowest normalized peripheral clonal expansion, especially among CD8+ T cells. Low levels of normalized T-cell clonal expansion were also seen in some patients who did not respond. After ivuxolimab, more expanded clones were found on average in CD8+ T cells than in CD4+ T cells. Clonal expansion of both CD4+ and CD8+ blood T cells was observed from baseline to week 6 at doses 0.1 to 3.0 mg/kg. Which antigens the clonally expanded peripheral T cells were specific for was not determined.

Genomic DNA was isolated from the sorted cells so that the TCRbeta CDR3 region could be sequenced. The immunoSEQ Assay was used for sequencing of TCRbeta CDR3 regions. TCRdb stores this immuneACCESS table with in-frame sequences only. Part of the clones is absent; in the studies checked, under half of the shortfall reflects unresolved V genes, and no reason is known for the rest. The sample has some 45,000 clones on record, under 95% of them singletons. Under 20% of the sample is taken by the ten largest. Points on this clone: Its antigen is not yet known. Base qualities are not at hand, and no much larger clone is one base apart.

Patients with autoimmune disease history or receiving systemic immunosuppression were excluded from the trial. Peripheral blood for TCR sequencing was drawn from every dose cohort at baseline, at cycle 4 day 1 and at cycle 7 day 1. The samples were taken from a phase I, first-in-human, multicenter, open-label dose-escalation trial of ivuxolimab. The trial enrolled adults with locally advanced or metastatic head and neck squamous cell, hepatocellular, melanoma or renal cell carcinoma. Before TCR sequencing, CD4+ T cells and CD8+ T cells were sorted from peripheral blood as separate populations. The source was CD4+ or CD8+ T cells sorted from blood, collected in a trial of the OX40 agonist ivuxolimab. This sequence was found in an adult with an advanced solid tumor such as melanoma, head and neck, liver or kidney cancer.

The encoded CDR3 is CASSIGKNQPQHF. The bases read TGTGCCAGTAGTATAGGCAAAAATCAGCCCCAGCATTTT. The rearrangement joined TRBV19 to TRBJ1-5; there is no confident call for the D gene. V is reduced by 1 base and J by 4 bases, leaving a spacing of 5 bases between them. The CDR3 starts with the cysteine, ends with the phenylalanine, and has 13 residues. The read is trimmed to its CDR3 DNA, 39 bases read in frame from base 1. The CDR1 and CDR2 encoded by the germline V gene (reference sequence) are LNHDA and SQIVND.